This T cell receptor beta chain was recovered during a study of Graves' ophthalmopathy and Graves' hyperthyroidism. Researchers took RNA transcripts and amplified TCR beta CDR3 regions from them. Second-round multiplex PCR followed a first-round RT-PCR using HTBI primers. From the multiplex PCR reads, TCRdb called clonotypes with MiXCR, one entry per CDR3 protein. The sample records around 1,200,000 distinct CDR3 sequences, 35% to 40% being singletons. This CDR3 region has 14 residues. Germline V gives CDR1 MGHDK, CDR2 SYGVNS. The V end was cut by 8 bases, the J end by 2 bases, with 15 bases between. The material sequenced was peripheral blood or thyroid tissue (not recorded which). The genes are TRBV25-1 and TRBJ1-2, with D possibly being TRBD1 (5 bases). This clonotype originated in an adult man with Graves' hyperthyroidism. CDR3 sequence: CASFDSLLNYGYTF. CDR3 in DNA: TGTGCCAGCTTCGACAGTCTTTTAAACTATGGCTACACCTTC.